This T cell receptor beta chain was sequenced during a study of post-analysis software for immune sequencing data (dated by TCRdb to between 2014 and 2017). Background for the entire study: The recorded disease courses included relapsing-remitting, secondary progressive and progressive-relapsing multiple sclerosis, and some patients had no subtype annotation. The multiple sclerosis patient repertoires were compared with 11 previously published healthy control repertoires from donors aged about 6 to 25 years. A subset of samples was prepared in parallel using single-end sample barcoding, then pooled and co-amplified after Illumina adapter ligation.

Paper-wide results and their limitations: The control group was slightly older than the multiple sclerosis patient group. Significantly higher frequencies in patients than in controls were found for about five TRBV segments, including TRBV5-6, TRBV5-1 and TRBV20-1. Normalized Chao1 diversity was significantly lower in multiple sclerosis patients than controls, suggesting substantial peripheral T-cell clonal expansion. Direct clustering with F measure showed strong co-clustering of samples prepared in the same batch, prompting a batch-effect correction.

This clonotype was recorded a few times. There is no known antigen for this receptor. Base qualities were left out, and no much larger clone turns up one base away. The library was generated by PCR. Sequencer: Illumina HiSeq 2500. To reduce PCR and sequencing biases, unique molecular identifiers were incorporated into the TCR beta cDNA libraries. Every 1 to 10 million input T cells yielded approximately 500,000 cDNA molecules, meaning each molecule approximated one T cell. The patient libraries were prepared and sequenced using the same protocol as the earlier healthy control dataset. Within a given batch, samples were prepared together, multiplexed and sequenced on the same HiSeq lane. The study's processing was this. MIGEC was used to process the raw barcoded reads, and molecular identifier groups with only a single read were discarded before consensus assembly and CDR3 extraction. VDJtools was used for post-analysis of the clonotype tables, and diversity was normalized by down-sampling every dataset to the size of the smallest sample. Repertoire overlap clustering matched CDR3 amino acid but not nucleotide sequences to correct batch-related cross-sample contamination. The public reads were run again by TCRdb, first through fastp at Q25 and then through MiXCR, and only productive beta chains were kept. Each entry is one CDR3 protein sequence, shown with its most common DNA and genes. The V and J calls reflect TCRdb's pipeline rather than the authors' work. In all, the sample holds 750,000 to 950,000 distinct CDR3 sequences, and roughly 50% of those were seen once. The biggest ten clones account for about 4.5% of the sample.

The CDR3 runs 16 residues from the cysteine to the phenylalanine. The read is trimmed to its CDR3 DNA, 48 bases read in frame from base 1. V is pruned by 5 bases and J by 5 bases, leaving 12 bases of the junction without a gene match. The germline V gene (reference sequence) sets CDR1 to DFQATT and CDR2 to SNEGSKA. To demonstrate the VDJtools post-analysis software, TCR beta repertoires were profiled from the peripheral blood of about 13 young patients with multiple sclerosis. Multiple sclerosis patients were children and adolescents aged roughly 6 to 17 years. The sequenced material came from blood. This sequence uses TRBV20-1 and TRBJ2-3; TRBD2 agrees with 11 junctional bases. The TCR comes from a girl between 5 and 17 years old with multiple sclerosis. The sequence in DNA is TGCAGTGCTCCGGGACTAGCGGCGGGGGGAGTAGATACGCAGTATTTT. Translated, it gives CSAPGLAAGGVDTQYF.